The T cell receptor (beta chain) described here comes from a study of blood T cell repertoires in COVID-19. The CDR3 contains 15 residues. With 3 bases clipped from V and 4 bases from J, the junction kept 7 bases outside the gene matches. Germline values: CDR1 MDHEN, CDR2 SYDVKM. Produced via immunoSEQ multiplex PCR; TCRdb's table is partial and in-frame only. The sample has about 210,000 clones, about 84% seen once. The table lists this clone with a count of one. This receptor was identified in a young man with acute COVID-19. Sequenced sample: PBMCs or T cells enriched from blood (not recorded which). The rearrangement uses TRBV28 and TRBJ1-1, with 8 positions matching TRBD1. This chain's CDR3 is CASSFRLQGGTEAFF. The CDR3 region has the DNA TGTGCCAGCAGTTTCCGATTACAGGGGGGCACTGAAGCTTTCTTT.